This T cell receptor gamma chain was sequenced for a study of gamma-delta chains in newborns, infants, children. Study at large: Innate gammadelta T cells reportedly expand polyclonally right after birth, driven by microbial exposure, per the title.

TCRdb re-called the reads using CATT. The sample consists of approximately 900 gamma-chain clones, about 44% of them appearing once. Sample: blood. This clonotype was obtained from a child who was a newborn, infant or young child, either healthy, febrile or measles-vaccinated (not recorded which).

The CDR3 coding sequence is TGTGCCACCTGGGATGGGCGTTATTATAAGAAACTCTTT. This translates into CATWDGRYYKKLF. The V call is TRGV4, the J call TRGJ1 or TRGJ2. TCRdb lists no J gene, so it was determined here by aligning the DNA to germline. This CDR3 contains 13 residues. The V segment lost 0 bases and the J segment 3 bases; nucleotides outside the gene matches: 2. Germline lookup yields CDR1 EGSTGY and CDR2 YDSYTSSV.